Here is one TCR beta chain with its context. The data were taken from a study of neoadjuvant anti-PD-1 for oral cavity cancer. Germline V gene data show CDR1 as SGHNT and CDR2 as YYREEE (reference sequence). Between the trimmed V and J ends, which lost 0 bases and 5 bases, there was a span of 12 bases. The CDR3 sequence is 15 residues long. The data were produced by immunoSEQ multiplex PCR, yet TCRdb's version contains in-frame clones alone and is incomplete. The table records roughly 15,000 clones, over 65% of them present only once. Sequenced material: PBMCs, taken before nivolumab (anti-PD-1) treatment. This chain connects TRBV5-4 to TRBJ2-1, with D perhaps TRBD2 (5 bases). The sequence was collected from a person aged 40 to 85 with oral cavity squamous cell carcinoma. Here the CDR3 reads CASSLAEGDHNEQFF. CDR3 bases: TGTGCCAGCAGCTTGGCCGAGGGCGACCACAATGAGCAGTTCTTC.